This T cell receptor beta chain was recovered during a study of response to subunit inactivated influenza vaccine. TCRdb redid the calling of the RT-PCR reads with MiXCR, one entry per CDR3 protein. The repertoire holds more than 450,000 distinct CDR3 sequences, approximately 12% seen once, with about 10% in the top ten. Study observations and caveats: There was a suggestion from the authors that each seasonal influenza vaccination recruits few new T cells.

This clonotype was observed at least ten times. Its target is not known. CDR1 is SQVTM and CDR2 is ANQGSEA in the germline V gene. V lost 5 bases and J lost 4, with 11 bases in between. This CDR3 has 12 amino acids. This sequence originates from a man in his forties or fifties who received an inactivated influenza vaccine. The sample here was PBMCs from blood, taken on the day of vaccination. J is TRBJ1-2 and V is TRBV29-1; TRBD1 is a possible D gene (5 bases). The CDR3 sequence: CSVYADSYGYTF. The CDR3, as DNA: TGCAGCGTTTACGCTGACAGCTATGGCTACACCTTC.